These T cell receptor beta chains were read from a single sample in a study of T cell responses to AZD1222 COVID-19 vaccine. The assay was immunoSEQ multiplex PCR, and TCRdb's table has in-frame clones only and misses some. The data contain some 100,000 clones, around 87% of them singletons. The sample here was peripheral blood, taken 28 days after the second AZD1222 dose. Receptors were obtained from an adult who received the AZD1222 COVID-19 vaccine. Both conserved end residues are part of each CDR3. The D gene is left open where the match is weak. Clone sizes are given selectively: once, few, many, or a class where the clone is expanded.

15 | - | TRBJ2-1 | TRBV5-1 | TRBD2 | TGCGCCAGCAGCTCGTGGACTAGCGTCGGTAATGAGCAGTTCTTC | CASSSWTSVGNEQFF
12 | - | TRBJ1-2 | TRBV12-3/TRBV12-4 | - | TGTGCCAGCAGCCCCGGGAACTATGGCTACACCTTC | CASSPGNYGYTF
13 | - | TRBJ2-3 | TRBV29-1 | - | TGCAGCGTGAGGGACCATAGCACAGATACGCAGTATTTT | CSVRDHSTDTQYF
16 | - | TRBJ2-1 | TRBV3-1/TRBV3-2 | TRBD2 | TGTGCCAGCAGCCAAGTGGATGGACTAGTCTCTAATGAGCAGTTCTTC | CASSQVDGLVSNEQFF
14 | - | TRBJ2-7 | TRBV7-9 | - | TGTGCCAGCAGCTTCCGGCCGGGGGCCTACGAGCAGTACTTC | CASSFRPGAYEQYF
15 | once | TRBJ2-3 | TRBV2 | - | TGTGCCAGCAGAGAGAGACTAGAGGGCACAGATACGCAGTATTTT | CASRERLEGTDTQYF
20 | - | TRBJ2-7 | TRBV6-1 | TRBD2 | TGTGCCAGCAGTGAAGGGGGACTAGCGGGGGATAAGCTGGGGATCTACGAGCAGTACTTC | CASSEGGLAGDKLGIYEQYF
16 | - | TRBJ2-2 | TRBV30 | - | TGTGCCTGGACCTCCTGGTGGGGGCGGGGCACCGGGGAGCTGTTTTTT | CAWTSWWGRGTGELFF
17 | - | TRBJ1-3 | TRBV7-2 | - | TGTGCCAGCAGCTCCGGAGTGGGGGGCCTCTCTGGAAACACCATATATTTT | CASSSGVGGLSGNTIYF
11 | - | TRBJ1-4 | TRBV5-1 | - | TGCGCCAGCAGCGACGGGGACATAGAGTTTTTT | CASSDGDIEFF
14 | few | TRBJ2-7 | TRBV5-1 | - | TGCGCCAGCAGCTTGGTCGGAGGGGGGTACGAGCAGTACTTC | CASSLVGGGYEQYF
13 | - | TRBJ2-1 | TRBV5-1 | TRBD1 | TGCGCCAGCAGCCTGGACAGGGCCCATGAGCAGTTCTTC | CASSLDRAHEQFF
13 | - | TRBJ2-1 | TRBV7-2 | TRBD2 | TGTGCCAGCAGCCCAGGTGGGGGGACTAGTCTGTTCTTC | CASSPGGGTSLFF
13 | - | TRBJ2-3 | TRBV24-1 | TRBD2 | TGTGCCACGGGACTAGCGTCCACAGATACGCAGTATTTT | CATGLASTDTQYF
15 | - | TRBJ1-1 | TRBV5-4 | - | TGTGCCAGCAGCTTGGTTCAGGGAGGGGACACTGAAGCTTTCTTT | CASSLVQGGDTEAFF
14 | - | TRBJ1-2 | TRBV19 | TRBD1 | TGTGCCAGTAGTATAGAGACAGGGGGCGGCGGCTACACCTTC | CASSIETGGGGYTF
17 | - | TRBJ2-1 | TRBV6-1 | - | TGTGCCAGCAGTGAAGAAGGGCGGCACCGCTCCTACAATGAGCAGTTCTTC | CASSEEGRHRSYNEQFF
13 | - | TRBJ2-7 | TRBV12-3/TRBV12-4 | TRBD2 | TGTGCCAGCAGTTTCGGGACGGGAGGGGAGCAGTACTTC | CASSFGTGGEQYF
13 | - | TRBJ2-2 | TRBV5-5 | - | TGTGCCTGCAGAGGGGTGGGCACCGGGGAGCTGTTTTTT | CACRGVGTGELFF
15 | - | TRBJ2-2 | TRBV19 | - | TGTGCCAGTAGTCCCCGAGGCATTAACACCGGGGAGCTGTTTTTT | CASSPRGINTGELFF
15 | once | TRBJ2-7 | TRBV20-1 | TRBD2 | TGCAGTGCTAGTGATAGCGGGATGAGCTCCTACGAGCAGTACTTC | CSASDSGMSSYEQYF
12 | - | TRBJ1-1 | TRBV2 | - | TGTGCCAGCAGTGAGGGTACCACTGAAGCTTTCTTT | CASSEGTTEAFF
15 | - | TRBJ1-2 | TRBV4-1 | - | TGCGCCAGCAGCCAAGTGAGGGACACTGTCATTGGCTACACCTTC | CASSQVRDTVIGYTF
13 | - | TRBJ1-5 | TRBV24-1 | - | TGTGCCACCATGGCAAACGTTGGTCTGCCCCAGCATTTT | CATMANVGLPQHF
17 | once | TRBJ2-3 | TRBV5-1 | TRBD2 | TGCGCCAGCAGCTTGGTCACTAGCGGGGCTAGCACAGATACGCAGTATTTT | CASSLVTSGASTDTQYF
14 | once | TRBJ1-2 | TRBV27 | TRBD1 | TGTGCCAGCAGTTTAGGGACAGGGGTCGATGGCTACACCTTC | CASSLGTGVDGYTF
16 | - | TRBJ2-2 | TRBV25-1 | TRBD1 | TGTGCCAGCAGTGCCCGGGACAGGGTGATTCCCGGGGAGCTGTTTTTT | CASSARDRVIPGELFF
12 | - | TRBJ1-1 | TRBV19 | - | TGTGCCAGTAGTGGCGGGTACACTGAAGCTTTCTTT | CASSGGYTEAFF
15 | - | TRBJ1-1 | TRBV2 | - | TGTGCCAGCAGTGAATCCAGGCCACTGAACACTGAAGCTTTCTTT | CASSESRPLNTEAFF
12 | - | TRBJ2-1 | TRBV24-1 | - | TGTGCCACCAGTGATTTCGGCAGGGAGCAGTTCTTC | CATSDFGREQFF
14 | once | TRBJ1-1 | TRBV19 | - | TGTGCCAGTAGTATCCGAGACAGGTTCGCTGAAGCTTTCTTT | CASSIRDRFAEAFF
12 | few | TRBJ2-7 | TRBV10-3 | - | TGTGCCATCGGTTACAGGCCGTACGAGCAGTACTTC | CAIGYRPYEQYF
13 | - | TRBJ1-2 | TRBV2 | - | TGTGCCAGCAGTTTGACAGAATCCTATGGCTACACCTTC | CASSLTESYGYTF
13 | - | TRBJ1-3 | TRBV10-3 | - | TGTGCCACCCGCGACCTCACTGGAAACACCATATATTTT | CATRDLTGNTIYF
14 | - | TRBJ1-1 | TRBV18 | - | TGTGCCAGCTCACCCAAGGACGGGAACACTGAAGCTTTCTTT | CASSPKDGNTEAFF
16 | - | TRBJ2-5 | TRBV27 | TRBD1 | TGTGCCAGCAGTCCCCGGACAGGGTCGTTACAAGAGACCCAGTACTTC | CASSPRTGSLQETQYF
16 | - | TRBJ2-3 | TRBV5-1 | TRBD2 | TGCGCCAGCAGCTTGGCTAGCGGGGGGGCCGGAGATACGCAGTATTTT | CASSLASGGAGDTQYF
14 | - | TRBJ2-2 | TRBV7-8 | TRBD1 | TGTGCCAGCAGGAAGGACAGGGGGACCGGGGAGCTGTTTTTT | CASRKDRGTGELFF
17 | - | TRBJ2-2 | TRBV6-2/TRBV6-3 | TRBD1 | TGTGCCAGCAGTCCGCTTATCGACAGGGGGCGAATCGGGGAGCTGTTTTTT | CASSPLIDRGRIGELFF
16 | - | TRBJ1-1 | TRBV9 | - | TGTGCCAGCAGCGTAGACCCTTTGACAGCGAACACTGAAGCTTTCTTT | CASSVDPLTANTEAFF
15 | - | TRBJ2-5 | TRBV7-2 | - | TGTGCCAGCAGCCCAACCCCGACAGCCAGAGAGACCCAGTACTTC | CASSPTPTARETQYF
15 | once | TRBJ1-1 | TRBV19 | TRBD1 | TGTGCCAGTAGCAAACAGGGGTTGGGTAACACTGAAGCTTTCTTT | CASSKQGLGNTEAFF
15 | - | TRBJ1-6 | TRBV5-4 | - | TGTGCCAGCAGCCGTAACGGGGTCTATAATTCACCCCTCCACTTT | CASSRNGVYNSPLHF
14 | - | TRBJ1-5 | TRBV5-1 | - | TGCGCCAGCAGCCTAGGAGCGGGCAATCAGCCCCAGCATTTT | CASSLGAGNQPQHF
16 | - | TRBJ2-3 | TRBV11-2 | - | TGTGCCAGCAGCCGGAGAACAGGGCTGAGGCGCGCTACGCAGTATTTT | CASSRRTGLRRATQYF
16 | - | TRBJ2-3 | TRBV20-1 | - | TGCAGTGCTAGTCCCACCTCGGGGAAGCTCACAGATACGCAGTATTTT | CSASPTSGKLTDTQYF
13 | - | TRBJ2-3 | TRBV27 | - | TGTGCCAGCAGGCCATCCGGGAGTGATACGCAGTATTTT | CASRPSGSDTQYF
14 | - | TRBJ2-7 | TRBV28 | - | TGTGCCAGCAGTTTCTCTTCAGTCCCCTACGAGCAGTACTTC | CASSFSSVPYEQYF
14 | - | TRBJ1-4 | TRBV18 | - | TGTGCCAGCCGCCCCGGGAGGACTAATGAAAAACTGTTTTTT | CASRPGRTNEKLFF
13 | - | TRBJ2-5 | TRBV30 | - | TGTGCCTGGAGTGTACTGAGACAAGAGACCCAGTACTTC | CAWSVLRQETQYF
13 | - | TRBJ1-1 | TRBV27 | - | TGTGCCAGCAGTTTAACCGCGAGCACTGAAGCTTTCTTT | CASSLTASTEAFF
14 | - | TRBJ1-1 | TRBV19 | TRBD1 | TGTGCCAGTAGTTCCAGGGGGAAGAACACTGAAGCTTTCTTT | CASSSRGKNTEAFF
15 | - | TRBJ2-2 | TRBV5-4 | TRBD2 | TGTGCCAGCAGCTTTAGCGGGAGAGGCACCGGGGAGCTGTTTTTT | CASSFSGRGTGELFF
13 | - | TRBJ1-1 | TRBV5-1 | - | TGCGCCAGCAGCTTCGAGGGGAACACTGAAGCTTTCTTT | CASSFEGNTEAFF
17 | - | TRBJ2-4 | TRBV19 | TRBD1 | TGTGCCAGTAGTCCCCGGGGGACAGGGCTTACCAAAAACATTCAGTACTTC | CASSPRGTGLTKNIQYF
14 | - | TRBJ1-5 | TRBV28 | - | TGTGCCAGCAGTTCTTCTAGGGGGGGTGTTCTCCAGCATTTT | CASSSSRGGVLQHF
12 | - | TRBJ2-7 | TRBV7-9 | TRBD1 | TGTGCCAGCAGCGGGACAGGAGGCGAGCAGTACTTC | CASSGTGGEQYF